These 27 T cell receptor beta chains were sequenced from one sample in a study of regulatory T cells in long-lasting Graves disease. As to time point: newly diagnosed GD, antithyroid drugs for less than 3 months. RNA extracted from PBMCs served as the sequencing template. Investigators prepared the TCR beta libraries by applying iRepertoire HTBI primers and Arm-PCR of CDR3 regions. TCRdb re-analysed the multiplex PCR reads in MiXCR, keeping a single row per CDR3 protein. The sample records 390,000 or so distinct CDR3 sequences, roughly 10% being singletons. This same sample was also taken into another study, of T cells in Graves' hyperthyroidism and ophthalmopathy.

Sequenced here: peripheral blood mononuclear cells (PBMCs), sampled at new diagnosis, from a patient treated with antithyroid drugs. The receptors originated from a woman in her late teens or twenties with Graves disease.

There are many counts of this clonotype. The chain couples TRBV11-2 to TRBJ2-1; 10 positions agree with TRBD2. The CDR3 contains 14 residues. The trim removed 0 bases at V and 9 bases at J, leaving 2 bases unmatched. Germline CDR1 SGHAT, CDR2 FQNNGV. CDR3: CASSLDPSGSEQFF. The CDR3 DNA sequence: TGTGCCAGCAGCTTAGATCCTAGCGGGAGTGAGCAGTTCTTC.

The table lists this clonotype with many counts. The chain uses TRBV2 and TRBJ2-5; D may be TRBD2 (6 bases). Trimming removed 7 bases at V and 4 bases at J, with 16 bases between. CDR1 and CDR2 from the germline V gene are SNHLY and FYNNEI. The CDR3 is 14 residues long. CDR3 nucleotides: TGTGCCAGCACCGAGCAGGGAGGCGGAGAGACCCAGTACTTC. Its protein is CASTEQGGGETQYF.

This clonotype was recorded a few times. This sequence joins TRBV4-1 and TRBJ1-2; D is unclear. The CDR3 length is 15 residues. Germline V lookup: CDR1 MGHRA, CDR2 YSYEKL. V lost 0 bases to trimming and J lost 4 bases, with 12 bases between them. CDR3 region: CASSQDSRWGYGYTF. CDR3 bases: TGCGCCAGCAGCCAAGATTCGAGGTGGGGCTATGGCTACACCTTC.

In this sample, this clonotype turned up many times. The CDR3 here is CASSPRVVFSGTPSSYEQYV. The CDR3, as DNA: TGTGCCAGCAGCCCACGAGTGGTCTTTTCCGGGACCCCGAGCTCCTACGAGCAGTACGTC. This rearrangement joins TRBV7-8 to TRBJ2-7, with D tentatively TRBD1 or TRBD2 (5 bases each). The germline gives CDR1 SGHVS, CDR2 FQNEAQ. CDR3 size: 20 residues. Trimming took off 5 bases at V and 0 bases at J, with 29 bases between the two ends.

The sample holds many counts of this clonotype. The chain joins TRBV28 to TRBJ2-1, with a weak D call TRBD2 (6 bases). The CDR3 is 15 residues long. CDR1 and CDR2 (germline): MDHEN, SYDVKM. The V gene lost 4 bases and the J gene lost 3 bases, with 13 bases spanning the gap. The CDR3 bases are TGTGCCAGCAGTTACAGGACTACGATCTACAATGAGCAGTTCTTC. Protein: CASSYRTTIYNEQFF.

This clonotype has at least ten counts. The chain has TRBV2 and TRBJ1-5, with a weak D call TRBD1 (5 bases). The CDR3 has 13 amino acids. CDR1 and CDR2 from the germline V gene are SNHLY and FYNNEI. V lost 7 bases and J lost 4, with 11 bases in between. The CDR3 DNA is TGTGCCAGCATGAGGGACCATAATCAGCCCCAGCATTTT. Protein product: CASMRDHNQPQHF.

The chain joins TRBV7-9 to TRBJ2-3; D unresolved. Trimming stripped 5 bases from V and 6 bases from J, with 12 bases between. This CDR3 comprises 13 residues. Germline assignment: CDR1 SEHNR and CDR2 FQNEAQ (reference sequence). This CDR3 is CASSPLGRDTQYF. The CDR3 coding sequence is TGTGCCAGCAGCCCCCTAGGGCGGGATACGCAGTATTTT.

At least ten counts were recorded for this clonotype. The chain couples TRBV7-2 to TRBJ2-4, with D possibly TRBD2 on 5 matching bases. V dropped 1 base and J dropped 0 bases, with 10 bases sitting between them. Germline CDR1 is SGHTA and CDR2 is FQGNSA. CDR3 length: 16 residues. The CDR3 protein is CASSLERHLAKNIQYF. CDR3 DNA sequence: TGTGCCAGCAGCTTAGAGCGGCACCTAGCCAAAAACATTCAGTACTTC.

Concerning this clonotype itself: A far bigger clonotype differs at one base, so this is likely a read error. The chain joins TRBV6-5 to TRBJ1-1; D is ambiguous. The CDR3 has 12 amino acids. The V gene's germline CDR1 is MNHEY and CDR2 SVGAGI. Here the CDR3 DNA reads TGTGCCAGCAGTTACCGTAGCACTGAAGCTCTCTTT. It encodes CASSYRSTEALF.

The rearrangement joins TRBV7-6 to TRBJ1-6; D is unresolved. Germline loops: CDR1 SGHVS, CDR2 FNYEAQ. The length of the CDR3 is 18 residues. Trimming took 2 bases from V and 8 from J, leaving 22 bases between them. The CDR3 reads CASSLKQPRREKDSPLHF. For the CDR3, the DNA is TGTGCCAGCAGCTTAAAACAGCCGCGTAGGGAGAAGGATTCACCCCTCCACTTT.

This clonotype was recorded at least ten times. The chain carries TRBV4-1 and TRBJ1-5, with D perhaps TRBD1 (6 bases). The CDR3 loop spans 17 amino acids. Trimming took off 4 bases at V and 6 bases at J, with 22 bases between the two ends. The germline V gene has CDR1 MGHRA and CDR2 YSYEKL. CDR3 sequence: CASSLRGARGGGQPQHF. CDR3 nucleotide sequence: TGCGCCAGCAGCCTTCGAGGGGCCAGGGGAGGCGGTCAGCCCCAGCATTTT.

There are many counts of this clonotype. The chain joins TRBV27 to TRBJ1-1, with D hard to call. V was cut by 2 bases and J by 4 bases, with 11 bases left in between. Germline lookup yields CDR1 MNHEY and CDR2 SMNVEV (reference sequence). The CDR3 runs 14 residues. The CDR3 DNA sequence: TGTGCCAGCAGTTTAACCCAGTTCGGCACTGAAGCTTTCTTT. Translated, it gives CASSLTQFGTEAFF.

At least ten counts were recorded for this clonotype. The J gene is TRBJ1-1, the V gene TRBV20-1, with no clear D. The length of the CDR3 is 15 residues. Trimming took 6 bases from V and 1 from J, leaving 18 bases between them. Germline lookup yields CDR1 DFQATT and CDR2 SNEGSKA (reference sequence). DNA of the CDR3: TGCAGTGCACGGGAGAAAGGTTGGTCGAACACTGAAGCTTTCTTT. Its translation: CSAREKGWSNTEAFF.

At least ten counts were recorded for this clonotype. V usage is TRBV3-2 and J usage is TRBJ1-1; the table's D call, TRBD1, has no DNA check behind it. TRBV3-2 is noted as a pseudogene. CDR3 length: 17 amino acids. In DNA form, the CDR3 reads TGTGCCAGCAGCCTGGCAGGGGGAGACGAAATGAACACTGAAGCTTTCTTT. Its translation is CASSLAGGDEMNTEAFF.

The rearrangement links TRBV20-1 to TRBJ2-2, with a possible D match to TRBD2 (6 bases). CDR1 is DFQATT and CDR2 is SNEGSKA in the germline V gene (reference sequence). V dropped 6 bases and J dropped 5 bases, with 16 bases sitting between them. This CDR3 has 14 amino acids. The CDR3 coding sequence is TGCAGTGCGTTACCCGGGACTCAGACCGGGGAGCTGTTTTTT. Its translation: CSALPGTQTGELFF.

This clonotype has a count of ten or more. The CDR3 protein is CASSSSLVNTEAFF. The CDR3 DNA sequence: TGTGCCAGCAGCTCGTCCCTAGTGAACACTGAAGCTTTCTTT. The V gene is TRBV6-1, the J gene TRBJ1-1; D not resolved. CDR3 length equals 14 residues. The V end was cut by 6 bases, the J end by 0 bases, with 11 bases between. Germline CDR1 is MNHNS and CDR2 is SASEGT.

This clonotype has a handful of counts. The chain employs TRBV29-1 and TRBJ2-3; TRBD2 is a possible D gene (6 bases). The CDR3 has 15 amino acids. The germline CDR1 and CDR2 sequences are SQVTM and ANQGSEA. V was shortened by 5 bases and J by 4 bases, with 19 bases between the two germline ends. Here the CDR3 reads CSVTQTRRIPDTQYF. The CDR3 nucleotides are TGCAGCGTTACGCAGACTAGACGGATACCAGATACGCAGTATTTT.

The rearrangement joins TRBV7-9 to TRBJ2-3; no firm D call. V lost 5 bases to trimming and J lost 3 bases, with 12 bases between them. The CDR3 length is 14 residues. The germline V gene has CDR1 SEHNR and CDR2 FQNEAQ (reference sequence). The CDR3 DNA sequence: TGTGCCAGCAGCCCCACCGGGCCAACAGATACGCAGTATTTT. This codes for CASSPTGPTDTQYF.

This clonotype was counted many times. V is TRBV29-1 and J is TRBJ2-1; 7 positions match TRBD2. V gave up 4 bases and J gave up 0 bases; unmatched junction bases: 6. The CDR3 is made up of 15 amino acids. Germline V gene sequence: CDR1 SQVTM, CDR2 ANQGSEA. The CDR3 sequence is CSVAPGGSSYNEQFF. CDR3 in DNA: TGCAGCGTTGCCCCTGGCGGGAGCTCCTACAATGAGCAGTTCTTC.

This clonotype appeared many times. V and J are TRBV3-1 and TRBJ2-1; D is unclear. CDR1 and CDR2 from the germline V gene are LGHDT and YNNKEL (reference sequence). The V and J ends lost 4 bases and 1 base respectively, with 8 bases between them. CDR3 length equals 14 residues. In nucleotides, the CDR3 is TGTGCCAGCAGCCCCGCTAGATCCTACAATGAGCAGTTCTTC. This encodes CASSPARSYNEQFF.

Details on this clonotype: At one boundary the junction diverges from the germline segment, which might be a read error. This rearrangement joins TRBV4-1 to TRBJ2-1, with 13 bases that match TRBD2. The CDR3 contains 17 residues. From germline, CDR1 is MGHRA and CDR2 YSYEKL. The CDR3 loop is CTSSRLLAGGPGNEQFF. The CDR3 DNA follows: TGCACCAGCAGCCGTTTACTAGCGGGAGGGCCGGGGAATGAGCAGTTCTTC.

There are many counts of this clonotype. The rearrangement uses TRBV3-1 and TRBJ2-7; TRBD1 aligns across 8 bases. V shed 1 base and J 5 bases; nucleotides not matched to a gene: 7. Looked up from germline, CDR1 is LGHDT and CDR2 is YNNKEL (reference sequence). CDR3 length: 15 amino acids. This chain's CDR3 is CASSQAYTGGHEQYV. The CDR3, as DNA: TGTGCCAGCAGCCAAGCGTATACAGGGGGGCACGAGCAGTACGTC.

This chain uses TRBV2 with TRBJ2-5, with TRBD2 matching over 7 bases. J gave up 2 bases and V 4 bases, and 4 bases lay outside the gene matches. CDR1 SNHLY and CDR2 FYNNEI come from the germline V gene. The length of the CDR3 is 14 residues. The CDR3 region is CASSGSSGQETQYF. CDR3 coding DNA: TGTGCCAGCAGTGGGTCTAGCGGTCAAGAGACCCAGTACTTC. Full variable domain (missing parts from reference TRBV2 and TRBJ2-5): EPEVTQTPSHQVTQMGQEVILRCVPISNHLYFYWYRQILGQKVEFLVSFYNNEISEKSEIFDDQFSVERPDGSNFTLKIRSTKLEDSAMYFCASSGSSGQETQYFGPGTRLLVL.

A remark on this clonotype: A much larger clone is a single base away; this may be a read error. This sequence joins TRBV7-9 and TRBJ2-2; possibly TRBD1 for D (6 bases). The CDR3 loop spans 17 amino acids. Germline V gene lookup returns CDR1 SEHNR and CDR2 FQNEAQ (reference sequence). Here the CDR3 DNA reads TGTGCCGGCAGCCCAAATCTCGCAGGGGTCCGAACCGGGGAGCTGTTTTTT. It encodes CAGSPNLAGVRTGELFF.

This clonotype was seen many times. The chain is built from TRBV20-1 and TRBJ2-3; D perhaps matches TRBD2 (5 bases). Per germline, CDR1 DFQATT and CDR2 SNEGSKA (reference sequence). Trimming left V 6 bases short and J 4 bases short, with 17 bases between. This CDR3 spans 14 amino acids. This CDR3 reads CSAPTNFWADTQYF. In nucleotides, the CDR3 is TGCAGTGCCCCGACTAATTTCTGGGCAGATACGCAGTATTTT.

This clonotype was observed a few times. The rearrangement links TRBV18 to TRBJ2-7; weak D call: TRBD1 (6 bases). V gave up 3 bases and J gave up 9 bases, with 21 bases separating them. CDR3 length equals 15 residues. CDR1 and CDR2 (germline): KGHSH, LQKENI. CDR3 sequence reads: CASSPETGPPSLQYF. DNA for the CDR3: TGTGCCAGCTCACCGGAGACAGGACCACCCTCATTGCAGTACTTC.

This clonotype was recorded at least ten times. The CDR3 spells CSAVKTGNEQFF. The CDR3 DNA is TGCAGTGCTGTTAAGACAGGGAATGAGCAGTTCTTC. The genes are TRBV20-1 and TRBJ2-1; 7 bases map to TRBD1. J was trimmed by 7 bases and V by 5 bases; bases with no gene match: 5. This CDR3 has 12 residues. CDR1 is DFQATT and CDR2 is SNEGSKA in the germline V gene (reference sequence).